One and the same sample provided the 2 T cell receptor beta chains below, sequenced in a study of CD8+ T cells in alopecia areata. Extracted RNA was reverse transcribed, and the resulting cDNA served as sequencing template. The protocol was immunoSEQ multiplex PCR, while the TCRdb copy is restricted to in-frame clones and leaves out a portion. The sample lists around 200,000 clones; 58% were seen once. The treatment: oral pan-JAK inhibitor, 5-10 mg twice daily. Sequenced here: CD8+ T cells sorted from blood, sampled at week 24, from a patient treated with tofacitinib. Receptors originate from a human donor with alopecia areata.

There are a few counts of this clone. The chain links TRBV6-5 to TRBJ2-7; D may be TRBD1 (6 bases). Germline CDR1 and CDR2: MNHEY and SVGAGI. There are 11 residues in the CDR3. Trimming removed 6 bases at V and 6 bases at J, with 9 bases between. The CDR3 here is CASRSGVEQYF. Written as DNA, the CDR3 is TGTGCCAGCAGATCAGGGGTCGAGCAGTACTTC.

The CDR3 DNA sequence: TGTGCCAGCAGCGACGGGACTTACGCAGGCTACGAGCAGTACTTC. It codes for CASSDGTYAGYEQYF. The chain combines TRBV5-6 with TRBJ2-7; a weak D match, TRBD2 (6 bases). The CDR3 covers 15 residues. V lost 4 bases and J lost 3, with 17 bases in between. The V gene's germline CDR1 is SGHDT and CDR2 YYEEEE.